This T cell receptor beta chain originates from a study of cytomegalovirus exposure and HLA in healthy donors listed by TCRdb under 2017. For context, the study as a whole: According to an earlier analysis of 550 to 700 of the donors, 150 million to 200 million T cells yielded 100 million or so unique TCR beta sequences and around 300 Gb of sequence data. Several DR-DQ haplotypes were treated as single units for association and clustering because of strong linkage in the cohort. An earlier analysis of 587 of the donors applied high-throughput TCR beta sequencing to assess whether each TCR beta V gene segment acted as functional or pseudogenic. A later genetic analysis used genome-wide SNP genotypes for about three fifths of the 666 donors, treating that subset as a discovery cohort. The study aimed to test whether cataloging public T cell receptors could reveal signatures of past pathogen exposure. Donor age, sex, ethnicity and CMV serostatus were collected together with the repertoire data. The study used immunosequencing to profile the T cell repertoires of about 670 subjects and linked those repertoires to cytomegalovirus serostatus. Roughly 300 gigabases of sequencing data and roughly 90 million unique TCR sequences were included in an early release covering roughly 700 HLA-typed donors. All discovery cohort repertoires had been generated on a single sequencing platform. The genetic ancestry cluster associated with self-reported Caucasian donors included roughly 84% of the 300 to 400 genotyped donors. A later analysis re-analyzed previously published TCR beta repertoires from about 730 donors and added high-resolution HLA genotyping to study TCR occurrence patterns. High-throughput TCR immunosequencing, statistical association of individual TCRs with disease status, and machine learning were combined to predict cytomegalovirus infection status. Rather than using new phenotypic data, the later analysis identified candidate immune exposures from TCR beta sequences and from how often those sequences occurred across donors. Typing coverage differed by locus: A, B, C, DRB1 and DQB1 were typed in roughly 629-640 donors, DQA1 in around 500, DPA1 in roughly 590, and DPB1 in approximately 450. Across approximately 420 genotyped donors of the cohort, an average of roughly 200,000 unique TCR beta nucleotide sequences per donor were sequenced, and 15% to 20% of those sequences were non-productive. A separate validation cohort of roughly 130 different subjects was used in addition to the roughly 670-subject first cohort. Both class I and class II loci were covered by HLA typing, at four-digit resolution.

The cohort comprised some 680 healthy bone marrow donors. At the time of sampling, every cohort member was nominally healthy, though immune exposures that went unrecorded were likely present. The donor tested CMV seropositive, placing the donor among the 310 or so seropositive members of the cohort. A peripheral blood sample was provided by each donor, and peripheral blood mononuclear cells were used for TCR beta sequencing. Genomic DNA extraction from the blood cell samples was performed with the Qiagen DNeasy Blood Extraction Kit. This clone has a single count. Its target antigen remains unknown. No qualities accompany the bases; no much larger clone lies one base away. Points the paper makes about the study in general: When HLA alleles, especially DR and DQ, strongly co-occurred, attributing TCR associations to individual alleles was difficult. CMV serostatus was the only immune exposure information available for the cohort. In a later genetic analysis, fewer N-insertions in productive TCRs were reported among donors in an Asian-associated ancestry cluster than the 666-donor mean. Most TCR sequences were observed very rarely across donors, whereas some public TCRs were present in many individuals. The cohort was sequenced for TCR beta chains only, and without alpha or paired-chain data the features that could be detected were limited. According to the authors, the approach could potentially be generalized to other disease states and immunological phenotypes. Three of the identified cytomegalovirus-associated TCR beta chains were confirmed in vitro to be specific for cytomegalovirus antigens. An association between a missense DCLRE1C variant and V-gene and J-gene trimming of TCR beta chains was found in a later genetic analysis and replicated in an independent cohort. Linkage disequilibrium might explain the correlated functional status among segregating V segments, but an unknown experimental factor could not be excluded. The study gave a list of about 150 TCR beta chains associated with cytomegalovirus. In both the original and validation cohorts, the classifier was reported to diagnose cytomegalovirus status with high specificity and sensitivity. In an earlier analysis of roughly 560 of the donors, most TCR beta V segments were observed in productive rearrangements about 87% or about 30% of the time, broadly matching IMGT annotations. HLA typing was unavailable for some donors at each locus, so association tests used only the typed subset. Sequencing depth was assumed to be roughly uniform across donors in the presence/absence analyses, though that assumption may not hold. In a later analysis, several top co-occurrence clusters were reported to appear linked to parvovirus B19, influenza, CMV and Epstein-Barr virus. A cluster of highly shared sequence variants was judged likely to be a technical artifact of the sequencing pipeline. Because counts were too low, seventeen rarely observed V segments, including chromosome 9 orphons, were excluded from the earlier analysis of 500 to 700 of the donors. Some IMGT-functional V segments, including TRBV6-2 and TRBV6-3, could not be distinguished by the 87-base-pair reads and were therefore excluded. According to a later analysis, TCR association rates differed among HLA loci, with DRB1 alleles showing the most associated TCRs and HLA-C alleles showing the fewest. In a later analysis, most CMV-associated TCR beta chains were found to appear HLA-restricted, with HLA associations seemingly driven largely by CMV exposure. At a false discovery rate of 0.05, a later analysis linked some 18,000 TCR beta sequences to specific HLA alleles. A further reported finding was that TCR beta sequences accurately predicted the HLA-A and HLA-B alleles for most subjects in the first cohort. A later analysis found that HLA-associated TCR beta chains were more clonally expanded and had lower generation probabilities than equally common non-associated chains.

Cut back by 5 bases and 2 bases, the V and J ends lie 15 bases apart. From a lookup of the germline V gene, CDR1 and CDR2 are SGHTA and FQGNSA. The CDR3 holds 15 amino acids from the cysteine to the phenylalanine. The sequence is cut down to CDR3 DNA, 45 bases in frame from base 1. Library prep was done by the immunoSEQ multiplex PCR assay. For the multiplex PCR, a mixture combining 60 forward primers for TCR Vbeta segments and 13 reverse primers for TCR Jbeta segments was used. The CDR3 region of rearranged TCR beta genes was amplified from genomic DNA by a multiplex PCR assay. The amplified TCR beta libraries were sequenced on the Illumina HiSeq System as 87-base-pair reads. In the source study's methods: Across the 700 or so repertoires, a later analysis counted 78 million or so unique TCR beta chains, some 11 million of which were shared by at least two donors. Raw reads were error-corrected and collapsed into unique sequences by a nearest-neighbor algorithm in which closely related sequences were merged to remove PCR and sequencing errors. V, D and J gene segments were assigned by aligning CDR3 sequences to IMGT reference sequences. For a sequence to be retained, a match of at least six nucleotides was required to both a V gene segment and a J gene segment. A rearrangement counted as productive if the CDR3 had no stop codons and remained in frame with V and J, and every other rearrangement counted as non-productive. CDR3 was defined by IMGT convention, running from the second conserved V-encoded cysteine to the conserved J-encoded phenylalanine. In an earlier analysis of some 550 of the donors, sequences lacking an unambiguous match to a single V gene segment were excluded. In an earlier analysis of 587 of the donors, V segments were called functional above 56.7% productive rearrangements and were called segregating when the between-donor standard deviation exceeded 5%. A statistical classification framework was developed to diagnose cytomegalovirus status using the catalog of TCR beta chain sequences. V and J gene assignment, in a later analysis, came from comparing TCR nucleotide sequences with IMGT/GENE-DB human TR gene sequences. Using the TCRdist pipeline, a later analysis assigned CDR3 sequences along with most-parsimonious VDJ recombination scenarios. In a later analysis, each TCR beta chain was defined by its CDR3 amino acid sequence together with its V-gene family, and reads lacking a unique V-gene family were excluded. As a way to deal with suspected cross-contamination and a sequencing artifact, a later analysis dropped roughly 620 nucleotide sequences that were highly shared and had low generation probability. For each public chain, a later analysis derived a clonal expansion index from normalized ranks of inferred template counts within each repertoire. In a later analysis, generation probabilities were computed with a VDJ recombination model fitted to out-of-frame rearrangements, and the resulting probabilities were checked against IGoR. In a later analysis, TCR-TCR, TCR-HLA and TCR-CMV co-occurrence was scored with hypergeometric tests, and a repertoire-size bias correction was applied to TCR pairs. False discovery rates were estimated in a later analysis by permuting HLA or CMV assignments 20 times. In a later analysis, co-occurring TCRs were grouped using DBSCAN, and TCRdist sequence similarity was added for clustering within HLA-allele-positive subsets. Co-occurrence clustering excluded repertoires with fewer than 30,000 or more than 120,000 public chains, plus five with anomalous nucleotide sharing. The source is immuneACCESS, and TCRdb retained only in-frame sequences with V and J called. Part of the clones is not carried over; for the studies checked, unresolved V genes explain less than half of this, and the remainder is unexplained. V, J and clone size reflect that table, while D and trimming were determined from the DNA. Recorded for this sample are approximately 40,000 clones; over 65% of them occurred a single time. The ten top clones hold 15% to 20% of the sample.

The sequence was collected from a man over 45 in good health and CMV-seropositive. This chain is built from TRBV7-2 and TRBJ1-1; 5 matching bases give a weak D call of TRBD1. Material: PBMCs. The DNA sequence is as follows: TGTGCCAGCAGCCCTCTTGTGGGGCCAAACACTGAAGCTTTCTTT. Its protein is CASSPLVGPNTEAFF.